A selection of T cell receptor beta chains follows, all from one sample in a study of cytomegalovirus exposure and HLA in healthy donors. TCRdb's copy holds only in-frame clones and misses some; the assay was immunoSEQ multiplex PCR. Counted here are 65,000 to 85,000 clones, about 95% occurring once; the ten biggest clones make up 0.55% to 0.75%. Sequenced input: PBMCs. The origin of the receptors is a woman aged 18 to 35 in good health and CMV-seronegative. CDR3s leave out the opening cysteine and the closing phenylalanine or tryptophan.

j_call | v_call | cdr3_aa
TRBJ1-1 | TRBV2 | ASRNHGRDTEAF
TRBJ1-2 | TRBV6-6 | ASRGQGGGYT
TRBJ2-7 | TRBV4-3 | ASSNHLRNYEQY
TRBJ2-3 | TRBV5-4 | ASSWRGTDTQY
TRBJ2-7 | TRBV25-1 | ASSVIRDRANEQY
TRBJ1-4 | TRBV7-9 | ASSPTGAAEKLF
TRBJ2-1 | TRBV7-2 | ASSLGVSGDNEQF
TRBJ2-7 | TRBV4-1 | ASSQEGAAYEQY
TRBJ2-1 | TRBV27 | ASSPSGRESYNEQF
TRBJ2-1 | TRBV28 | ASSYPGLADNEQF
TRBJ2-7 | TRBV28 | ASRPIGGGLYEQY
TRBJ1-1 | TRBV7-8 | ASSPRGDLSMNTEAF
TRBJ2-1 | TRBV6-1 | ASARGPEDDEQF
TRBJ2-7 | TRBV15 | ATSLRTGGPYEQY
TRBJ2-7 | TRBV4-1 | ASSQEAGKMDEQY
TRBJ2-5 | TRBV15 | ATSRDFNREGETQY
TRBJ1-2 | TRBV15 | ATSRGTAYGYT
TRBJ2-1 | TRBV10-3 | AISGAFLAGGPDEQF
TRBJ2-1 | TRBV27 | ASSFMGRPYNEQF
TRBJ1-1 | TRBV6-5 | ASSHSPGEAF
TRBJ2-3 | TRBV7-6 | ASSLAGKRSTDTQY
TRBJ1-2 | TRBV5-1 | ASSFTGVDYGYT
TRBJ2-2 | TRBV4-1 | ASDSGQGQDTGELF
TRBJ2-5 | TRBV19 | ASSMQVGETQY